The text below deals with one T cell receptor (beta chain). Its antigen is currently not known. No base quality values were provided; no much bigger clone lies one nucleotide off. The V end loses 1 base and the J end loses 4 bases, and a stretch of 10 bases separates them. Inclusive of the bounding cysteine and phenylalanine, the CDR3 is 15 residues long. Only the CDR3 DNA stays, 45 bases, in frame from base 1. The germline V gene (reference sequence) supplies CDR1 SEHNR and CDR2 FQNEAQ. Genomic DNA was isolated using the Qiagen DNeasy kit from unsorted PBMCs as well as from negatively selected CD4+ and CD8+ fractions. TCR beta CDR3 regions were subjected to amplification by immunoSEQ multiplex PCR with primers that anneal to V and J segments. Amplification bias was minimized using a synthetic immune receptor repertoire, and residual bias was removed computationally after sequencing. In the original analysis: Repertoire diversity was quantified as the Shannon entropy index using custom Python scripts. Unsorted, CD4+ and CD8+ repertoires were examined separately, except in combined analyses, for which CD4+ and CD8+ sequences were merged in silico. Clonal expansion was defined as a frequency increase of at least 2-fold after treatment compared with C1D1, and clones undetected at baseline were assigned a pseudocount of 0.5. Clones with 0 or 1 copy at C1D1 were classified as singleton clones, and clones with 2 or more copies were classified as non-singleton clones. Clones expanded in unsorted samples were annotated as CD4+, CD8+ or unknown by matching protein sequences in sorted samples from the same patient. Wilcoxon tests on paired samples were used to test changes in diversity from C1D1 to C4D1. The immuneACCESS repertoire file appears here via TCRdb, limited to in-frame rearrangements. These files lack a portion of the clones; in checked studies, under half of the deficit traces to unresolved V genes, and the cause of the others is not known. V and J calls and clone size are those listed in that table; D and trimming were worked out from the DNA. Across this sample there are approximately 26,000 clones, with about 80% seen only once. The ten largest clones represent roughly 8% of the sample.

The data derive from a study of PD-1 blockade in classical Hodgkin lymphoma (dated by TCRdb to 2020 to 2021). The study in broad terms: Nivolumab dosing was 3 mg/kg intravenously every 2 weeks, continuing until either disease progression or unacceptable toxicity. A peripheral blood immune signature of response to PD-1 blockade in classical Hodgkin lymphoma was defined using TCR beta sequencing and CyTOF.

The intended sense of this specimen's time point label: cycle 2 day 1 (C2D1) of nivolumab. Relapse after autologous stem cell transplantation had occurred in all trial patients, and cohorts A, B and C were distinguished by prior brentuximab vedotin exposure. The trial cohort included 45 to 65 patients with relapsed/refractory classical Hodgkin lymphoma, and each patient had a best overall response of complete response, partial response or progressive disease. Trial patients were treated with single-agent nivolumab in the multi-cohort phase II CheckMate 205 trial. An independent review committee assessed best overall response by applying the 2007 International Working Group response criteria. PBMCs from the trial were collected at three points: immediately before nivolumab initiation (C1D1), and during therapy at cycle 2 day 1 and cycle 4 day 1. Peripheral blood was collected in 8 mL Vacutainer Cell Preparation Tubes, from which PBMCs were isolated by centrifugation and then cryopreserved.

Overall results and qualifications from the work: Only a single clinical trial cohort was studied, and what caused the repertoire differences, possibly disease activity or prior therapy, remained undefined. Baseline TCR diversity was reported to be lower in newly diagnosed patients than in healthy donors and to be lower still in relapsed/refractory patients. CD4+ but not CD8+ TCR diversity rose significantly by C4D1 (p=0.0027 vs p=0.16), most apparent in complete responders (p=0.02). Patients starting nivolumab less than 1 year after ASCT had lower diversity and were excluded from later analyses to avoid confounding by immune reconstitution. Trial patients achieving complete response had baseline diversity similar to newly diagnosed patients, whereas partial responders and progressors had significantly lower diversity.

This receptor was obtained from a human donor with classical Hodgkin lymphoma. The V and J genes are TRBV7-9 and TRBJ2-2, with the D gene too uncertain to name. The input for sequencing was peripheral blood mononuclear cells (PBMCs), taken before the second cycle of nivolumab. The CDR3 protein: CASSLVRSGTGELFF. The DNA sequence is TGTGCCAGCAGCTTAGTCCGATCGGGCACCGGGGAGCTGTTTTTT.